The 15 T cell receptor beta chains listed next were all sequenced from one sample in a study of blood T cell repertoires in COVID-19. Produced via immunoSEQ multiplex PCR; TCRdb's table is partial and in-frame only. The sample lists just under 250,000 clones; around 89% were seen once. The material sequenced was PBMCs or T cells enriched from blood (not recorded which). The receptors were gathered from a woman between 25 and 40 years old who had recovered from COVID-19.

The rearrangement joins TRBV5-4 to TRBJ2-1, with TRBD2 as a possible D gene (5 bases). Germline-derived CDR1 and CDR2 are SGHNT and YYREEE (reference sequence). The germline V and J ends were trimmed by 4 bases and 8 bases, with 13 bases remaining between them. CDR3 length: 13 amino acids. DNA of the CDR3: TGTGCCAGCAGCACCCCCATCGGGGATGAGCAGTTCTTC. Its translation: CASSTPIGDEQFF.

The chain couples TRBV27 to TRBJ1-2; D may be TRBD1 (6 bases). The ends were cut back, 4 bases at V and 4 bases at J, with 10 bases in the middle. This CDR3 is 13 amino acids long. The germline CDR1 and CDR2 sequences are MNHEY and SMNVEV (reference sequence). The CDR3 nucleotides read TGTGCCAGCAGTTCGGACAGAAGCTATGGCTACACCTTC. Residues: CASSSDRSYGYTF.

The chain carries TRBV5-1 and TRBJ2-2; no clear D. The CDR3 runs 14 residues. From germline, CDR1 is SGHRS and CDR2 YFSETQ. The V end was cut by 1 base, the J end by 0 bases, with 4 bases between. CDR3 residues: CASSLRANTGELFF. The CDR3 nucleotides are TGCGCCAGCAGCTTGCGAGCGAACACCGGGGAGCTGTTTTTT.

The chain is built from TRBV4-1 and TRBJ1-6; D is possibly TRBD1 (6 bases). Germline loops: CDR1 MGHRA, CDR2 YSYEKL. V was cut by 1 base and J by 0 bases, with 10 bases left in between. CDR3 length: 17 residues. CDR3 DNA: TGCGCCAGCAGCCAAGGACAGGCGTCCTCCTATAATTCACCCCTCCACTTT. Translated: CASSQGQASSYNSPLHF.

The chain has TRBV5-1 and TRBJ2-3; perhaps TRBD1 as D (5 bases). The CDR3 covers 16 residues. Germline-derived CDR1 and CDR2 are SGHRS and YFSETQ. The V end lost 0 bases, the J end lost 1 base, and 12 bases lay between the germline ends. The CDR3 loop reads CASSLAAGRGTDTQYF. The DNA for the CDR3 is TGCGCCAGCAGCTTGGCCGCAGGGCGAGGCACAGATACGCAGTATTTT.

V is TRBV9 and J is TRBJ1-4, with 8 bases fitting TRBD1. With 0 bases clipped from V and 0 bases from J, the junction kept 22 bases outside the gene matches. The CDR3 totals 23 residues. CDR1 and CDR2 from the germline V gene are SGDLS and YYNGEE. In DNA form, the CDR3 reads TGTGCCAGCAGCGTAGATCAGGGGCAGACCCAGGACAGGGAACATGCAACTAATGAAAAACTGTTTTTT. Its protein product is CASSVDQGQTQDREHATNEKLFF.

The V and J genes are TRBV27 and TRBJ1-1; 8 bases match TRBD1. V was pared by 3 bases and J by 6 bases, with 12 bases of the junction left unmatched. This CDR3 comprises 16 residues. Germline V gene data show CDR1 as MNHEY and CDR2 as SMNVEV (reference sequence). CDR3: CASSFQGQAPNSEAFF. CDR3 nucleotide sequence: TGTGCCAGCAGTTTCCAGGGACAGGCCCCTAACTCTGAAGCTTTCTTT.

The CDR3 region has the DNA TGTGCCAGTAGTTCCCCGCGTACTAGCGGGAGAGCTAGCACAGATACGCAGTATTTT. Residues: CASSSPRTSGRASTDTQYF. This chain joins TRBV19 and TRBJ2-3; 11 bases are a match to TRBD2. The junction had 13 bases not matched to a gene; V was cut back by 5 bases and J by 0 bases. The CDR3 has 19 amino acids. Germline loops: CDR1 LNHDA, CDR2 SQIVND (reference sequence).

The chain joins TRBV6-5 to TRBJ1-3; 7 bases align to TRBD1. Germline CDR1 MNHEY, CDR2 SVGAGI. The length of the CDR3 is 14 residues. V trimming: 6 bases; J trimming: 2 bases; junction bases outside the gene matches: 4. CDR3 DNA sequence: TGTGCCAGCAGACCTGGACAGGCTGGAAACACCATATATTTT. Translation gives CASRPGQAGNTIYF.

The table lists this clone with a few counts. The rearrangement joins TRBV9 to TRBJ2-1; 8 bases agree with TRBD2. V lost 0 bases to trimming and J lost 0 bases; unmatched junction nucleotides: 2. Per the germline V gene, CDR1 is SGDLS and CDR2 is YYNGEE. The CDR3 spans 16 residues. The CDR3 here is CASSVVAGSSYNEQFF. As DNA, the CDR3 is TGTGCCAGCAGCGTAGTAGCGGGAAGCTCCTACAATGAGCAGTTCTTC.

CDR3 DNA sequence: TGCGCCAGCAGCTTGGTGGCAGACTATGGCTACACCTTC. Protein product: CASSLVADYGYTF. The chain is built from TRBV5-1 and TRBJ1-2; D gene unclear. V was trimmed by 0 bases and J by 3 bases, leaving 6 bases between them. This CDR3 is 13 amino acids long. Per the germline V gene, CDR1 is SGHRS and CDR2 is YFSETQ. The whole variable domain, filled in from reference TRBV5-1 and TRBJ1-2, reads KAGVTQTPRYLIKTRGQQVTLSCSPISGHRSVSWYQQTPGQGLQFLFEYFSETQRNKGNFPGRFSGRQFSNSRSEMNVSTLELGDSALYLCASSLVADYGYTFGSGTRLTVV.

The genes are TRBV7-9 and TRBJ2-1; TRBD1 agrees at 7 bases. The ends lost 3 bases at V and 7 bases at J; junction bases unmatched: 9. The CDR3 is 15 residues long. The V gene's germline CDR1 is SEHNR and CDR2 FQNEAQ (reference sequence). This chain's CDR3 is CASSFPVTGLNEQFF. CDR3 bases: TGTGCCAGCAGCTTCCCGGTGACAGGGCTTAATGAGCAGTTCTTC.

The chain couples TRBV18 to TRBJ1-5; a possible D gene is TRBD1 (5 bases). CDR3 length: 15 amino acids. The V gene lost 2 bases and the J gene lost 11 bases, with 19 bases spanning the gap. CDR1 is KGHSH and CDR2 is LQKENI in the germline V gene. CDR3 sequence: CASSPVSGLSATQHF. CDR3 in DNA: TGTGCCAGCTCACCAGTGTCAGGGCTCTCCGCGACCCAGCATTTT.

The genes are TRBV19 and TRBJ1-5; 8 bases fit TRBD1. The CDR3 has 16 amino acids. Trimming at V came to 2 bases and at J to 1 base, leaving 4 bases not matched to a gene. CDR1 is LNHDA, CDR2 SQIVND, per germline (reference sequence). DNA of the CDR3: TGTGCCAGTAGTATACAACAGGGGGGAAGCAATCAGCCCCAGCATTTT. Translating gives CASSIQQGGSNQPQHF.

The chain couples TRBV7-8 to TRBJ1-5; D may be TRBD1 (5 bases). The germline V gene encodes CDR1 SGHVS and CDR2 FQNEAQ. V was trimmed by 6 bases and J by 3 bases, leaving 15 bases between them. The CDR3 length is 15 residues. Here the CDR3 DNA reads TGTGCCAGCAGTTCAGGGCCTCGGACCAATCAGCCCCAGCATTTT. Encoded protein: CASSSGPRTNQPQHF.